This T cell receptor beta chain was sequenced during a study of cytomegalovirus exposure and HLA in healthy donors. The V and J ends lost 3 bases and 2 bases respectively, with 13 bases between them. CDR3 size: 15 residues. CDR1 ENHRY and CDR2 SYGVKD come from the germline V gene. Findings and caveats of the study: In a later analysis, TCR beta V- and J-gene trimming was associated with a missense DCLRE1C variant. An analysis done earlier found most TCR beta V segments productive about 87% or about 30% of the time.

Regarding this clone: What it binds is unknown.

The PCR had 60 Vbeta and 13 Jbeta primers. Sequencing used immunoSEQ multiplex PCR; TCRdb keeps in-frame clones, though not all of them. The sample contains about 150,000 clones, 84% of which appear only once. The chain uses TRBV10-3 and TRBJ1-1, with a possible D match to TRBD1 (5 bases). The sequencing sample was made of PBMCs. The sequence derives from a man between 18 and 29 years old in good health and CMV-seronegative. The CDR3 spells CAISDQRGPNTEAFF. In DNA form, the CDR3 reads TGTGCCATCAGTGACCAAAGGGGTCCCAACACTGAAGCTTTCTTT.